This T cell receptor beta chain comes out of a study of blood T cell repertoires in COVID-19. This CDR3 has 12 residues. CDR1 and CDR2 from the germline V gene are SGHAT and FQNNGV. J gave up 4 bases and V 3 bases, and 0 bases lay outside the gene matches. Only in-frame clones appear in the TCRdb table, and some are missing; sequencing was by immunoSEQ multiplex PCR. Here the sample spans roughly 200,000 clones, around 85% being singletons. V is TRBV11-2 and J is TRBJ2-7; the match to TRBD1 covers 7 bases. This sequence was found in a man between 40 and 49 years old who had recovered from COVID-19. Sequencing input: PBMCs or T cells enriched from blood (not recorded which). Here the CDR3 DNA reads TGTGCCAGCAGCTTGACAGGGTACGAGCAGTACTTC. Encoded protein: CASSLTGYEQYF.